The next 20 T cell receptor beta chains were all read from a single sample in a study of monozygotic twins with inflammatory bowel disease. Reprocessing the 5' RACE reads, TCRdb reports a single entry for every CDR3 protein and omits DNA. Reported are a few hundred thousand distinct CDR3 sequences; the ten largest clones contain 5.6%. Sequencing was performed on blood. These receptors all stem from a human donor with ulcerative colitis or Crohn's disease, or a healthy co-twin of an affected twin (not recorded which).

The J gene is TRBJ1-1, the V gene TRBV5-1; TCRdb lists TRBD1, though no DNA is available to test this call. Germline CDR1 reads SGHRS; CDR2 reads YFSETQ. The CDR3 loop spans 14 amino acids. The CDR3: CASSITGSRTEAFF.

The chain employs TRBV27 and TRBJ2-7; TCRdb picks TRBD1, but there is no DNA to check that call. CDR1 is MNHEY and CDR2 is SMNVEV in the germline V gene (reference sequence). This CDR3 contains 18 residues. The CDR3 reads CASSIGSQGARISYEQYF.

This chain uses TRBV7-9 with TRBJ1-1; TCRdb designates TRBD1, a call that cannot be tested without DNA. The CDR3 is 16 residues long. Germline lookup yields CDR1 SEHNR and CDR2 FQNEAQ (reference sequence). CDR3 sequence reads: CASSYEKGASNTEAFF.

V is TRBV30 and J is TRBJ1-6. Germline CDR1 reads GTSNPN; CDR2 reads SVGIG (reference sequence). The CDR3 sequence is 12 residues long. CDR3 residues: CAWRVYNSPLHF.

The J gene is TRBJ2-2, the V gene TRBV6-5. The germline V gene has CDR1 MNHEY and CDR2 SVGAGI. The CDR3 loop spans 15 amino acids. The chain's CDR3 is CASSYSPTATGELFF.

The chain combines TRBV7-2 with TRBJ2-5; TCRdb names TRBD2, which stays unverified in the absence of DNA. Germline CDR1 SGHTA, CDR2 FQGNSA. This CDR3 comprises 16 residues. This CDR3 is CASSLELAGGRETQYF.

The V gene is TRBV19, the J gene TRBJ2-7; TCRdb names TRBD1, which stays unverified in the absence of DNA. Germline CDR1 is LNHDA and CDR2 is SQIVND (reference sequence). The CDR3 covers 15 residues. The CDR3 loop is CASTSQTGNSYEQYF.

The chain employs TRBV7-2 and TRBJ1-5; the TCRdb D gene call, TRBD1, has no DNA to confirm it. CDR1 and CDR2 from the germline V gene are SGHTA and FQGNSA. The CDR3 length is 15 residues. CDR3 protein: CASSQAPGQNQPQHF.

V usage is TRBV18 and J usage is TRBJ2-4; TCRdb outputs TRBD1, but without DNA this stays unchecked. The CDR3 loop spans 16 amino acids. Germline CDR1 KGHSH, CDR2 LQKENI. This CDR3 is CASSPDAGKGKNIQYF.

This chain's CDR3 is CASSWGQENIQYF. This chain links TRBV7-9 with TRBJ2-4; the D gene TCRdb calls, TRBD1, cannot be checked with no DNA. The length of the CDR3 is 13 residues. The germline V gene has CDR1 SEHNR and CDR2 FQNEAQ (reference sequence). Filled out from reference TRBV7-9 and TRBJ2-4, the complete variable domain reads DTGVSQNPRHKITKRGQNVTFRCDPISEHNRLYWYRQTLGQGPEFLTYFQNEAQLEKSRLLSDRFSAERPKGSFSTLEIQRTEQGDSAMYLCASSWGQENIQYFGAGTRLSVL.

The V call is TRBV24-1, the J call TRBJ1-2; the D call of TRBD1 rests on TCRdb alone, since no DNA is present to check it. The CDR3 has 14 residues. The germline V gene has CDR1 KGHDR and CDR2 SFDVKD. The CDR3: CATSDTRQGHGYTF.

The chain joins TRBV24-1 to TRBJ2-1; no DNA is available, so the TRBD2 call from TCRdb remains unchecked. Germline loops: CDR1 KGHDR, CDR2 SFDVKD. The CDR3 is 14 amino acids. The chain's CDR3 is CATSLSAPLGEQFF.

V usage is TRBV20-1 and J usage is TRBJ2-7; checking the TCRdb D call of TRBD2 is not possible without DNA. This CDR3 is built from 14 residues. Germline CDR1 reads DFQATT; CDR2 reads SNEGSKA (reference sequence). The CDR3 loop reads CSAGSGGRHYEQYF.

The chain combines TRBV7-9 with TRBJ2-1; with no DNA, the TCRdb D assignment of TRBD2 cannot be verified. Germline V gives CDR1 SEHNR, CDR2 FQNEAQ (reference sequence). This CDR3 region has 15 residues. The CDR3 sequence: CASSLRTSDYNEQFF.

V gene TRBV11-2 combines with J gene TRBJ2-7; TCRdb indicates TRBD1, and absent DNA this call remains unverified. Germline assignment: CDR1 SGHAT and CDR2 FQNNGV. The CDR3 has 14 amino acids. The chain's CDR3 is CASSFGPGVYEQYF.

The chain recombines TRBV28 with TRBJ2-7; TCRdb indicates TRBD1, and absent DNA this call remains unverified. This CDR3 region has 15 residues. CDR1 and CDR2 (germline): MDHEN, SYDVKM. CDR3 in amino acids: CASSLSGHLSYEQYF. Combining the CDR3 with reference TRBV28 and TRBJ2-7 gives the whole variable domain DVKVTQSSRYLVKRTGEKVFLECVQDMDHENMFWYRQDPGLGLRLIYFSYDVKMKEKGDIPEGYSVSREKKERFSLILESASTNQTSMYLCASSLSGHLSYEQYFGPGTRLTVT.

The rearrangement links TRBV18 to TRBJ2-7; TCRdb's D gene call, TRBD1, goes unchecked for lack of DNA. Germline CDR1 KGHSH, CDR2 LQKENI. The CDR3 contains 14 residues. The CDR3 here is CTSSPGATSYEQYF.

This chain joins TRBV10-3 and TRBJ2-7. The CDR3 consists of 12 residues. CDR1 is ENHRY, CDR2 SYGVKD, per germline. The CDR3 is CAISDSSYEQYF.

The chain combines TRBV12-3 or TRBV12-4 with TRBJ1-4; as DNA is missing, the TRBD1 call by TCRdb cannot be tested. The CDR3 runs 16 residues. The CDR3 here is CASSPDRGWSNEKLFF.

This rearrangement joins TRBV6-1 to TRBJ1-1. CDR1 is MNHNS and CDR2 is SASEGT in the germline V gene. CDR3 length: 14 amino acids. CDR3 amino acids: CASSPPRGRTEAFF.